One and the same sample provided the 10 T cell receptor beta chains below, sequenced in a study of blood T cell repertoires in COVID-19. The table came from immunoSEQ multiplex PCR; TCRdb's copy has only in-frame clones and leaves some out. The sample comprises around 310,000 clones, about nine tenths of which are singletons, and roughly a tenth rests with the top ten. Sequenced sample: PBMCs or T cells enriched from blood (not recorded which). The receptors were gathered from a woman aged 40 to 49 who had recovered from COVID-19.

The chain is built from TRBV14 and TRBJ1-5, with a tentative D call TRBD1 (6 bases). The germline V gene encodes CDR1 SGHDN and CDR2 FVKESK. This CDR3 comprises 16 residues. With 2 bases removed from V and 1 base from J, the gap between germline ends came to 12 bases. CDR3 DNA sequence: TGTGCCAGCAGCCAACAACAGGGCCCCAGCAATCAGCCCCAGCATTTT. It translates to CASSQQQGPSNQPQHF.

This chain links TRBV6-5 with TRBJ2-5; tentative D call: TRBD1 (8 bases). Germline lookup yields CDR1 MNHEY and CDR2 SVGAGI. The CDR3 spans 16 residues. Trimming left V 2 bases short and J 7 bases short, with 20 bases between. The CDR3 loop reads CASSYQGQGPGGTQYF. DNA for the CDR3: TGTGCCAGCAGTTACCAAGGACAGGGCCCGGGGGGGACCCAGTACTTC.

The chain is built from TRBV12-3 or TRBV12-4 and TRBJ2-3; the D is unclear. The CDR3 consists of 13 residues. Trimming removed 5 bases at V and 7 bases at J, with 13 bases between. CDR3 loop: CASSLPTGYTQYF. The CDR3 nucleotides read TGTGCCAGCAGTCTTCCGACTGGGTATACGCAGTATTTT.

DNA for the CDR3: TGTGCCACCAGTGATAGGGACAGGGGGCTTAATGAGCAGTTCTTC. Protein sequence: CATSDRDRGLNEQFF. The chain employs TRBV24-1 and TRBJ2-1; 12 nucleotides align to TRBD1. This CDR3 has 15 amino acids. The V segment lost 3 bases and the J segment 7 bases; nucleotides outside the gene matches: 3. The V gene's germline CDR1 is KGHDR and CDR2 SFDVKD.

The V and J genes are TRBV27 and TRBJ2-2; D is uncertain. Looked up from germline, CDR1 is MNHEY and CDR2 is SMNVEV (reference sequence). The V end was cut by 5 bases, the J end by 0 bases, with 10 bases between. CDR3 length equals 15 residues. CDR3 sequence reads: CASSDYTTNTGELFF. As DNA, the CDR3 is TGTGCCAGCAGTGATTACACGACGAACACCGGGGAGCTGTTTTTT.

As DNA, the CDR3 is TGTGCCAGCAGCCCGAGGTTAGCGGGAGAAAATGAGCAGTTCTTC. This sequence encodes CASSPRLAGENEQFF. This chain links TRBV7-3 with TRBJ2-1; TRBD2 matches at 9 bases. The CDR3 runs to 15 residues. CDR1 and CDR2 from the germline V gene are SGHTA and FQGTGA. V lost 5 bases and J lost 7; bases outside the gene matches: 9.

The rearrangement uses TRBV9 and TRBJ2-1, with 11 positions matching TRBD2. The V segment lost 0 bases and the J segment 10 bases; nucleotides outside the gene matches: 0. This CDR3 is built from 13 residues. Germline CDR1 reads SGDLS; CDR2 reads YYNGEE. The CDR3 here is CASSVGTSGEQFF. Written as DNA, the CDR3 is TGTGCCAGCAGCGTAGGGACTAGCGGGGAGCAGTTCTTC.

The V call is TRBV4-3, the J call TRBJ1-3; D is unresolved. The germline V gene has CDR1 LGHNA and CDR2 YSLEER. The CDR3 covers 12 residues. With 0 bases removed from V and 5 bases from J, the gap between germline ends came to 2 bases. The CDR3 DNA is TGCGCCAGCAGCCAAGATAGAAACACCATATATTTT. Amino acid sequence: CASSQDRNTIYF.

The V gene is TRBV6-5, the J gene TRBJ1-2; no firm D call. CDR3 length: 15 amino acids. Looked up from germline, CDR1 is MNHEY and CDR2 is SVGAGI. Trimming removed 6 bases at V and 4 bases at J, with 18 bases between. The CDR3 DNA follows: TGTGCCAGCAGCTCGACCACCCGACTGGGCTATGGCTACACCTTC. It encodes CASSSTTRLGYGYTF.

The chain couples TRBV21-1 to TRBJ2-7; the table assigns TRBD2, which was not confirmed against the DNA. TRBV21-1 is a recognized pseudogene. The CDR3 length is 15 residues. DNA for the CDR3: TGTGCCAGCAGCAAACTCAAGCGGGAGGGAGACGAGCAGTACTTC. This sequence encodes CASSKLKREGDEQYF.